This T cell receptor (beta chain) was found in a study of vaccination effects on CD4 cells after COVID-19. Of note for this clone: The antigen remains unidentified.

Study-wide findings and caveats: Cross-reactivity toward common cold coronaviruses was confined to only 1 of 255 vaccine-induced clones in healthy vaccinees.

Expansion with viral peptide pools was applied to antigen-specific CD4+ T cells by the ViraFEST assay prior to sequencing. Following 10 days of culture, CD4+ T cells were isolated. Nucleocapsid antibody tests were negative, and the vaccine recipients had no prior SARS-CoV-2 infection. Produced via immunoSEQ multiplex PCR; TCRdb's table is partial and in-frame only. Counted here are 25,000 or so clones, roughly 73% occurring once; the ten biggest clones make up roughly 22%. This CDR3 has 14 amino acids. The V and J ends lost 4 bases and 5 bases, in that order; junction bases with no gene match: 8. From germline, CDR1 is SGHAT and CDR2 FQNNGV.

The source was CD4+ T cells from PBMCs cultured with HCoV-NL63 spike peptides, collected before COVID-19 vaccination. The sequence was collected from a human donor who received a COVID-19 vaccine. The V gene is TRBV11-2, the J gene TRBJ2-7, with 7 bases aligning to TRBD1. The CDR3 DNA reads as TGTGCCAGCAGCTCACGGGGACAGAGCGACGAGCAGTACTTC. Translation: CASSSRGQSDEQYF.